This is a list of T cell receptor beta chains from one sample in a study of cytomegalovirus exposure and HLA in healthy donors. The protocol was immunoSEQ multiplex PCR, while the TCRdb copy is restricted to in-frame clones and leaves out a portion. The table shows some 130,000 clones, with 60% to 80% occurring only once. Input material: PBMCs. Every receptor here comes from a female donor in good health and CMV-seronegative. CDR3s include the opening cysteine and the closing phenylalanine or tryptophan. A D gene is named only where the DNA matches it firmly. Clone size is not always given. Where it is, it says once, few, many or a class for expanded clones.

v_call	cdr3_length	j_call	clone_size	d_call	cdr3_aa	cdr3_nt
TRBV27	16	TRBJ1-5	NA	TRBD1	CASSLGPDRGNQPQHF	TGTGCCAGCAGTTTAGGCCCGGACAGGGGGAATCAGCCCCAGCATTTT
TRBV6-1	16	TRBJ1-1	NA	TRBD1	CASSEEGYRGHTEAFF	TGTGCCAGCAGTGAAGAAGGGTACAGGGGGCACACTGAAGCTTTCTTT
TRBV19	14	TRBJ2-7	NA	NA	CAFPWGVIYYEQYF	TGTGCCTTCCCCTGGGGGGTGATTTACTACGAGCAGTACTTC
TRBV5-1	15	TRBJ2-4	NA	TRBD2	CASSILQGSGNIQYF	TGCGCCAGCAGCATACTCCAGGGTAGCGGGAACATTCAGTACTTC
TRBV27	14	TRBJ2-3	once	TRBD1	CASSVTGLTDTQYF	TGTGCCAGCAGCGTGACAGGGCTCACAGATACGCAGTATTTT
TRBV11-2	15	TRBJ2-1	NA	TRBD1	CASSLRGTAYNEQFF	TGTGCCAGCAGCTTAAGAGGGACAGCCTACAATGAGCAGTTCTTC
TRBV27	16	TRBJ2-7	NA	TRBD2	CASRTAGADRPYEQYF	TGTGCCAGCAGAACCGCGGGAGCCGATCGGCCCTACGAGCAGTACTTC
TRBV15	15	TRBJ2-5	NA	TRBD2	CATSAMGGLGETQYF	TGTGCCACCAGCGCTATGGGGGGGTTAGGAGAGACCCAGTACTTC
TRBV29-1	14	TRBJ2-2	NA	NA	CSVEWQGWTGELFF	TGCAGCGTTGAATGGCAGGGGTGGACCGGGGAGCTGTTTTTT
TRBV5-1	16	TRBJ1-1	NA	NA	CASSFGGQAMNTEAFF	TGCGCCAGCAGCTTCGGTGGGCAGGCGATGAACACTGAAGCTTTCTTT
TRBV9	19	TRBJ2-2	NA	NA	CASSLYSEAGQLNTGELFF	TGTGCCAGCAGCTTATATAGTGAGGCCGGACAGCTGAACACCGGGGAGCTGTTTTTT
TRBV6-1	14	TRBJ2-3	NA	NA	CASSEGAATDTQYF	TGTGCCAGCAGTGAAGGCGCTGCCACAGATACGCAGTATTTT
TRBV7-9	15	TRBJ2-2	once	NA	CASSLVGRITGELFF	TGTGCCAGCAGCTTAGTTGGCAGAATCACCGGGGAGCTGTTTTTT
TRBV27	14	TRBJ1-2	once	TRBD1	CASSFGDRGYGYTF	TGTGCCAGCAGTTTTGGAGACAGGGGGTATGGCTACACCTTC
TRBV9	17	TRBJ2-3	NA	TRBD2	CASSTGLAGGSTDTQYF	TGTGCCAGCAGCACTGGACTAGCGGGGGGGAGCACAGATACGCAGTATTTT
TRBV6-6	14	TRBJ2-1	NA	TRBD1	CASTGTGGLGEQFF	TGTGCCAGTACCGGGACAGGGGGCCTGGGTGAGCAGTTCTTC
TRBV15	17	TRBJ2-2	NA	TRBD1	CATRLTGGALNTGELFF	TGTGCCACCAGGCTAACAGGGGGCGCTTTAAACACCGGGGAGCTGTTTTTT
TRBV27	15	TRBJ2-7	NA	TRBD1	CASQSGTGLSYEQYF	TGTGCCAGCCAGTCCGGGACAGGGCTCTCCTACGAGCAGTACTTC
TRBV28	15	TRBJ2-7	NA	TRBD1	CASSTRTGRLSEQYF	TGTGCCAGCAGTACCCGGACAGGGAGGCTCTCCGAGCAGTACTTC
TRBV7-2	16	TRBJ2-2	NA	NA	CASSLTLLSNTGELFF	TGTGCCAGCAGCTTAACGTTACTCTCGAACACCGGGGAGCTGTTTTTT
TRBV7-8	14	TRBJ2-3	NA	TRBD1	CASSIDRGTDTQYF	TGTGCCAGCAGCATCGACAGGGGAACGGATACGCAGTATTTT
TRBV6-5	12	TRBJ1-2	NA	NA	CASWGQNYGYTF	TGTGCCAGCTGGGGGCAGAACTATGGCTACACCTTC
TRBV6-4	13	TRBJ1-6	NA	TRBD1	CASRGQVNSPLHF	TGTGCCAGCAGGGGACAGGTTAATTCACCCCTCCACTTT
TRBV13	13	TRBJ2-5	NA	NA	CASSPTGQETQYF	TGTGCCAGCAGCCCCACAGGTCAAGAGACCCAGTACTTC
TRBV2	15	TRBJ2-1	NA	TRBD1	CASSLRTGVHNEQFF	TGTGCCAGCAGCCTAAGGACAGGGGTTCACAATGAGCAGTTCTTC
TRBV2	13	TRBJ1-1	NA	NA	CASSNQGNTEAFF	TGTGCCAGCAGCAACCAGGGAAACACTGAAGCTTTCTTT
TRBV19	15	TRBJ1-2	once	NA	CASSMTNGGRYGYTF	TGTGCCAGTAGTATGACGAACGGGGGGCGGTATGGCTACACCTTC
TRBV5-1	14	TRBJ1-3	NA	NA	CASSQTVSGNTIYF	TGCGCCAGCAGTCAGACAGTTTCTGGAAACACCATATATTTT
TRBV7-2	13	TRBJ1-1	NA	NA	CASSLGENTEAFF	TGTGCCAGCAGCTTGGGCGAGAACACTGAAGCTTTCTTT
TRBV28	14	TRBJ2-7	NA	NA	CASSLWESSYEQYF	TGTGCCAGCAGTTTGTGGGAGTCCTCCTACGAGCAGTACTTC
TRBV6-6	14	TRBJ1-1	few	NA	CASSYLAVNTEAFF	TGTGCCAGCAGTTACTTGGCAGTAAACACTGAAGCTTTCTTT
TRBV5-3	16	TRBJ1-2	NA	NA	CARSLGVGQGRWGYTF	TGTGCCAGAAGCTTGGGGGTTGGGCAGGGGCGCTGGGGCTACACCTTC
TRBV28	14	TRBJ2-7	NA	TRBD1	CASSSGTGGYEQYF	TGTGCCAGCAGTTCCGGGACAGGGGGCTACGAGCAGTACTTC
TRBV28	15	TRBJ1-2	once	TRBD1	CASSLFGQGNYGYTF	TGTGCCAGCAGTTTATTTGGACAGGGAAACTATGGCTACACCTTC
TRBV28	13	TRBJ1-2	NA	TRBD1	CASSRGQGDGYTF	TGTGCCAGCAGTAGGGGACAGGGTGATGGCTACACCTTC
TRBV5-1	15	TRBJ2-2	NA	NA	CASSLYLASPGELFF	TGCGCCAGCAGCTTGTATCTAGCGTCCCCCGGGGAGCTGTTTTTT
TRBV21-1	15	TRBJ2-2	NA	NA	CASSTQRENPGELFF	TGTGCCAGCAGCACCCAGCGGGAGAATCCCGGGGAGCTGTTTTTT
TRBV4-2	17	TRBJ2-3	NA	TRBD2	CASSQIRSGRGSDTQYF	TGTGCCAGCAGCCAAATCCGGAGCGGGAGAGGATCAGATACGCAGTATTTT
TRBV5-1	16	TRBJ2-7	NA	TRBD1	CASAVDAPGQYYEQYF	TGCGCCAGCGCGGTTGATGCACCGGGACAGTACTACGAGCAGTACTTC
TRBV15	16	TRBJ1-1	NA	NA	CATSRATGREDTEAFF	TGTGCCACCAGCAGAGCCACAGGGAGGGAAGACACTGAAGCTTTCTTT
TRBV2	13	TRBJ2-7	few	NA	CASGSRGPYEQYF	TGTGCCAGCGGGAGCAGGGGCCCCTACGAGCAGTACTTC
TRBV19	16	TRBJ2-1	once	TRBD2	CASSIDASGRGGEQFF	TGTGCCAGTAGTATAGACGCTAGCGGGAGAGGGGGTGAGCAGTTCTTC
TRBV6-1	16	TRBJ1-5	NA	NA	CASSEAYRVGNQPQHF	TGTGCCAGCAGTGAAGCTTACCGGGTTGGCAATCAGCCCCAGCATTTT
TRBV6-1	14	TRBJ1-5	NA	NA	CASSVGTSYQPQHF	TGTGCCAGCAGCGTAGGGACAAGTTATCAGCCCCAGCATTTT
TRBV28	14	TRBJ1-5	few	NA	CASSLRGPSQPQHF	TGTGCCAGCAGTTTAAGAGGGCCATCTCAGCCCCAGCATTTT
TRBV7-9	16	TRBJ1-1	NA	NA	CASTAGGPPEDTEAFF	TGTGCCAGCACCGCGGGGGGACCTCCGGAGGACACTGAAGCTTTCTTT
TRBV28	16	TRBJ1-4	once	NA	CASSLFEAASNEKLFF	TGTGCCAGCAGTTTATTCGAGGCAGCCAGTAATGAAAAACTGTTTTTT